This TCR beta chain was identified in a study of CXCR3-negative and CXCR3-positive naive CD8 T cells (dated by TCRdb to the late 2010s). A note on the overall study: In total, some 130 million TRB reads were obtained, or roughly 1.5 +/- 0.3 million reads per library. Diversity and physicochemical repertoire analyses were performed on about a dozen donors pooled from two independent experiments. Naive subsets from a handful of donors and memory cells from 3 donors were included in the TRBV-TRBJ cluster analysis. What the study reported, not specific to this receptor: Comparably high repertoire diversity was found in both naive subsets, whereas much lower repertoire diversity was found in memory CD8+ T cells. Because CXCR3 expression was partially decreased after cryopreservation, freshly isolated PBMCs were used for most assays. Because surface CD5, which has been linked to self-reactivity in mice, was comparable between naive subsets, TCR interaction strength was also inferred from TRB CDR3 physicochemical properties. TRBV-TRBJ usage was similar between naive CXCR3-negative and CXCR3-positive cells from the same donor, while memory cells showed distinct patterns. TRB CDR3s from CXCR3-positive naive cells showed higher hydrophobicity (lower Kidera factor 4), lower energy, and higher strength and volume indices than CXCR3-negative naive cells.

As for this clonotype: It has no known antigen specificity.

The germline V gene provides CDR1 ENHRY and CDR2 SYGVKD. The CDR3 contains 15 residues, cysteine and phenylalanine counted. Nucleotide data are not available. Data came from a NextSeq 550. The Human TCR Profiling Kit (MiLaboratory) was used to prepare UMI-labeled 5' RACE TRB cDNA libraries. The full amount of extracted RNA was used for cDNA synthesis, and the full amount of resulting cDNA was used for PCR amplification. Libraries were prepared in parallel using an identical number of PCR cycles. Turning to the authors' computational methods: With a minimum of two reads required per UMI, MIGEC and MiXCR pulled out about 52,000 +/- 9,100 unique UMI-labeled TRB cDNA molecules from each library. On average, each library contained roughly 40,000 +/- 10,000 functional in-frame TRB CDR3 nucleotide clonotypes without stop codons. After downsampling to 5000 UMI-labeled TRB molecules per sample, diversity metrics, including normalized Shannon-Wiener and Chao1, were computed in VDJtools. For the central five CDR3 residues, VDJtools calculated physicochemical properties weighted by clonotype size, namely interaction energy, strength, volume and Kidera factor 4. Following reprocessing of the reads by TCRdb, the data hold one row per CDR3 protein sequence and no DNA is available. TCRdb's processing, not the study's, gives the V and J calls here. The sample table on file contains fewer than 7,000 distinct CDR3 sequences. About 1.5% of the sample belongs to the ten largest clones.

For every CD8+ T cell subset, 300,000 cells were flow-sorted straight into RLT lysis buffer, and each subset was sorted in triplicate. Naive CD8+ T cells were defined stringently as CD45RO-CCR7+CD27+CD95- to exclude memory contaminants. Peripheral blood mononuclear cells were isolated from buffy coats by standard density gradient centrifugation. A FACSAria III was used to flow-sort naive CXCR3-negative and CXCR3-positive CD8+ T cells. Total RNA was extracted from sorted cells using an RNeasy Mini Kit. The sequencing sample was made of naive CXCR3- CD8+ T cells from blood. Read against the paper, the sample's cell subset or site label means: CD45RO-CCR7+CD27+CD95- naive CD8+ T cells lacking CXCR3 (TNR3-). The chain employs TRBV10-3 and TRBJ1-1; TCRdb selects TRBD1, and the lack of DNA leaves this call unchecked. The receptor was derived from a human donor in good health. Some clones in this sample may be carry-over from other donors' samples. The encoded CDR3 is CAISSTGRLNTEAFF.